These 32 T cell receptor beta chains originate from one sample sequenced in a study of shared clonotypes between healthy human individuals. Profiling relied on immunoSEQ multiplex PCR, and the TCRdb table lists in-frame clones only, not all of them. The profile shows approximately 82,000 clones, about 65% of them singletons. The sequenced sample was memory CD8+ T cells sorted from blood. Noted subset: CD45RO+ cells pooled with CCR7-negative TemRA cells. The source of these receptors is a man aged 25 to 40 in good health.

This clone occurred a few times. The CDR3 spells CASTGGGSQVGQYF. DNA of the CDR3: TGCGCCAGCACGGGAGGGGGAAGTCAAGTGGGCCAGTACTTC. The chain has TRBV10-1 and TRBJ2-5; 8 bases are a match to TRBD2. V dropped 7 bases and J dropped 10; count of bases not matched to a gene: 14. CDR1 and CDR2 (germline): WNHNN, SYGVQD (reference sequence). The CDR3 has 14 residues.

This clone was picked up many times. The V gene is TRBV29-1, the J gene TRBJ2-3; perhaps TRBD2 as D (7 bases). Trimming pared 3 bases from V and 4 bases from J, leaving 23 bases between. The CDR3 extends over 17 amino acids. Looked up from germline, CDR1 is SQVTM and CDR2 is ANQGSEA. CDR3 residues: CSVDSFGAGAPADTQYF. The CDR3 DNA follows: TGCAGCGTTGACTCTTTCGGGGCGGGGGCGCCGGCAGATACGCAGTATTTT.

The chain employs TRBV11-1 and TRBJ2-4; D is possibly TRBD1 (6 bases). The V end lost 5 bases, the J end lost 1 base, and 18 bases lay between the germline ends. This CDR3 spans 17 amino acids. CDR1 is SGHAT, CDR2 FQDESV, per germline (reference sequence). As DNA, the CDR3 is TGTGCCAGCAGCCCAAAGACAGGCTATGCCGCCAAAAACATTCAGTACTTC. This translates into CASSPKTGYAAKNIQYF.

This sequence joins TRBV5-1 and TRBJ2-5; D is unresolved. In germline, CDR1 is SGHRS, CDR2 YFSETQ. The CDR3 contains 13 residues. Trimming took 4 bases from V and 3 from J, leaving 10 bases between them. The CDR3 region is CASSPDTEETQYF. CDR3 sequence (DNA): TGCGCCAGCAGCCCTGACACCGAAGAGACCCAGTACTTC.

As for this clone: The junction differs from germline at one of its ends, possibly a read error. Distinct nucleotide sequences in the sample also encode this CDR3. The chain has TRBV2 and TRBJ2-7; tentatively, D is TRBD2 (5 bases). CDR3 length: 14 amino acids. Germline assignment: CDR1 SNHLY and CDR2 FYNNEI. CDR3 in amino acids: CASSDDTTGYEQYF. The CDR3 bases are TGTGCCAGTAGTGATGACACCACGGGGTACGAGCAGTACTTC.

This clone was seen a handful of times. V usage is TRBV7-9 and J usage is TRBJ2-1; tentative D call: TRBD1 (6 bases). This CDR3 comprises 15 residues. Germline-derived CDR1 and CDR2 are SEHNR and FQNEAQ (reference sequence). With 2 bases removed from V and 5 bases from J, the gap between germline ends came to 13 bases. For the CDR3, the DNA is TGTGCCAGCAGCTTAAGACAGGCCCCCCACAATGAGCAGTTCTTC. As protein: CASSLRQAPHNEQFF.

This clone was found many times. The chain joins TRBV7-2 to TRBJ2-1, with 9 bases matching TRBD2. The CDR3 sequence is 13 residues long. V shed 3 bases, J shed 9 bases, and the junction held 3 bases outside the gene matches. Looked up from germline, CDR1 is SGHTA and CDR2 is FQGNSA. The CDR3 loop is CASSLAGGTEQFF. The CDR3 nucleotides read TGTGCCAGCAGCTTGGCGGGAGGGACTGAGCAGTTCTTC.

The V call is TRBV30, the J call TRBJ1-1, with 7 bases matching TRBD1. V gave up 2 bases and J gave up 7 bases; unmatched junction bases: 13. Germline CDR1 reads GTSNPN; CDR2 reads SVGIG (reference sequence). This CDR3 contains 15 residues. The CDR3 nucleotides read TGTGCCTGGAGTAAAACCACGAGGGGGCGCAATGAAGCTTTCTTT. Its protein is CAWSKTTRGRNEAFF. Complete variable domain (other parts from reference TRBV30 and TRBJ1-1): SQTIHQWPATLVQPVGSPLSLECTVEGTSNPNLYWYRQAAGRGLQLLFYSVGIGQISSEVPQNLSASRPQDRQFILSSKKLLLSDSGFYLCAWSKTTRGRNEAFFGQGTRLTVV.

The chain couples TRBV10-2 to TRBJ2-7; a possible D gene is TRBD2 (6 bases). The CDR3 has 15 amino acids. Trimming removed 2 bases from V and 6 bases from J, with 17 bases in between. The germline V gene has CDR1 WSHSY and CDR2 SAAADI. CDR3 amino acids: CASSEKVGGVGEQYF. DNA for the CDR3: TGCGCCAGCAGTGAGAAAGTGGGGGGAGTGGGCGAGCAGTACTTC.

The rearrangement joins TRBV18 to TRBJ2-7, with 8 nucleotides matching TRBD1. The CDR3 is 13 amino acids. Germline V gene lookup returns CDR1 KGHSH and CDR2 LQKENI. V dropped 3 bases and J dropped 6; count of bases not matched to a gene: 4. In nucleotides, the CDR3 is TGTGCCAGCTCACCCTCAGGGGGCAGCGAGCAGTACTTC. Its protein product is CASSPSGGSEQYF. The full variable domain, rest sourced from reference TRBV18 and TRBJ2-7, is NAGVMQNPRHLVRRRGQEARLRCSPMKGHSHVYWYRQLPEEGLKFMVYLQKENIIDESGMPKERFSAEFPKEGPSILRIQQVVRGDSAAYFCASSPSGGSEQYFGPGTRLTVT.

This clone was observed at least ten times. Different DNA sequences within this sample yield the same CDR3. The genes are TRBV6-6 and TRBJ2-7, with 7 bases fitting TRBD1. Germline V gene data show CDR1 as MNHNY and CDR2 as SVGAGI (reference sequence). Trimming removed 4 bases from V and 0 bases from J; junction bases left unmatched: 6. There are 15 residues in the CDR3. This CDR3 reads CASSFDRESSYEQYF. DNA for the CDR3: TGTGCCAGCAGTTTCGACAGGGAGAGCTCCTACGAGCAGTACTTC.

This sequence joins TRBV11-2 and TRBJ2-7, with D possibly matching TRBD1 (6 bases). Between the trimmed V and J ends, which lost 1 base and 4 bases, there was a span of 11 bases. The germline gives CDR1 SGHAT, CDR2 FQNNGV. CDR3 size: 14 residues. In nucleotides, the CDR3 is TGTGCCAGCAGCTTAGCGACAGGCCAGTACGAGCAGTACTTC. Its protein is CASSLATGQYEQYF.

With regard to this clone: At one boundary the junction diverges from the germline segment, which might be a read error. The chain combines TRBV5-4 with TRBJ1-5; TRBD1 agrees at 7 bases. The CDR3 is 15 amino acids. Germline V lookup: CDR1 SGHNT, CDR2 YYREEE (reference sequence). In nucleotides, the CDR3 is TGCGCCAGCAGCCAAGCGGCAGGGGGAAATCAGCCCCAGCATTTT. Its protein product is CASSQAAGGNQPQHF.

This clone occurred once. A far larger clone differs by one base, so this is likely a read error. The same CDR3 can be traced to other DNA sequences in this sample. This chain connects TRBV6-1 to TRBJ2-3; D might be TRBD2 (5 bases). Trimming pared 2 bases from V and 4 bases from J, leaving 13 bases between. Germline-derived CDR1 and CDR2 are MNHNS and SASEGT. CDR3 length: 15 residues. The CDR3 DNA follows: TGTGCCAGCAGTGAAACAGCAGGAGGCGCAGATACGCAGTATTTT. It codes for CASSETAGGADTQYF.

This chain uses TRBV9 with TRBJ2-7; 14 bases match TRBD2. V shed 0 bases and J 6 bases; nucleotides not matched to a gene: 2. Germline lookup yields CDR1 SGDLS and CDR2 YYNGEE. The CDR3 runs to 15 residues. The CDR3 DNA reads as TGTGCCAGCAGCGTAGAGGGGACTAGCGGGAGCGAGCAGTACTTC. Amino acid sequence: CASSVEGTSGSEQYF.

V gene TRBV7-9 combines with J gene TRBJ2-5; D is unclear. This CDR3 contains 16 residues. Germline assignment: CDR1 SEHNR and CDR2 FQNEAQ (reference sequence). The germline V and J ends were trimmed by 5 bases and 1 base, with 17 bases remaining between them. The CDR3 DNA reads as TGTGCCAGCAGCCAGTGGGTCAGCTCGCTCCAAGAGACCCAGTACTTC. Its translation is CASSQWVSSLQETQYF.

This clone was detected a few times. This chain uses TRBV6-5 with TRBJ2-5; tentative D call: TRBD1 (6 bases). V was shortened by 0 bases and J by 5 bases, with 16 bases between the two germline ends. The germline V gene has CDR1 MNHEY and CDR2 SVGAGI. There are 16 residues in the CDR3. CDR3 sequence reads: CASSYSRTGSLETQYF. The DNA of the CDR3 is TGTGCCAGCAGTTACTCGCGTACAGGGTCATTGGAGACCCAGTACTTC.

In DNA form, the CDR3 reads TGTGCCACCCGACAGGGGGCTTCCAACGAGCAGTACTTC. It codes for CATRQGASNEQYF. The chain employs TRBV7-6 and TRBJ2-7; 10 nucleotides line up with TRBD1. CDR1 is SGHVS, CDR2 FNYEAQ, per germline. The CDR3 is 13 amino acids. With V trimmed by 10 bases and J by 5 bases, 8 bases remained unmatched.

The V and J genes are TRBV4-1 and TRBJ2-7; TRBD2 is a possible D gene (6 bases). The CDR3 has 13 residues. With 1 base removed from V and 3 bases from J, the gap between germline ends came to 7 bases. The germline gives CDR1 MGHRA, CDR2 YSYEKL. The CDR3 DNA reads TGCGCCAGCAGCCAAGGGACTAACTACGAGCAGTACTTC. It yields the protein CASSQGTNYEQYF.

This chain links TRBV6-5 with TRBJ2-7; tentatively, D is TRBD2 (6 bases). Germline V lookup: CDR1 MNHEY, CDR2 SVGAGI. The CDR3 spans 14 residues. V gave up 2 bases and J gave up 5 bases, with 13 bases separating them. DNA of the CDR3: TGTGCCAGCAGTTACAGGTCGCGGAGGGACGAGCAGTACTTC. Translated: CASSYRSRRDEQYF.

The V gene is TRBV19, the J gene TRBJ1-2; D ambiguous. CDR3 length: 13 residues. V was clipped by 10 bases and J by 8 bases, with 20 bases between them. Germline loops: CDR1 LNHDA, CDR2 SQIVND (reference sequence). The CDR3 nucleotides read TGTGCCACAACGTCCGGGCCCCAAGGCGGCTACACCTTC. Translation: CATTSGPQGGYTF.

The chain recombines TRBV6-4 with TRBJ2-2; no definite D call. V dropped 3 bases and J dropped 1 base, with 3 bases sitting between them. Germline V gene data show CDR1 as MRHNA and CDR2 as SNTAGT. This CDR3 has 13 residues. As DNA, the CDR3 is TGTGCCAGCAGTGAGGAGAACACCGGGGAGCTGTTTTTT. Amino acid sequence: CASSEENTGELFF.

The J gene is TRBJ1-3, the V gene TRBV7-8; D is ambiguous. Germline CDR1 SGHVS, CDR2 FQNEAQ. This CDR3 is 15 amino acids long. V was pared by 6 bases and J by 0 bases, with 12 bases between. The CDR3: CASSKDGRSGNTIYF. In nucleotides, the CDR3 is TGTGCCAGCAGTAAAGACGGCCGCTCTGGAAACACCATATATTTT.

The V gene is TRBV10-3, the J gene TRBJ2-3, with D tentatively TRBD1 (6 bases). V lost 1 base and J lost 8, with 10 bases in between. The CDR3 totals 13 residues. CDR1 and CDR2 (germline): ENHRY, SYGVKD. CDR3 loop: CAISELTGATQYF. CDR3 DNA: TGTGCCATCAGTGAGTTGACAGGAGCTACGCAGTATTTT.

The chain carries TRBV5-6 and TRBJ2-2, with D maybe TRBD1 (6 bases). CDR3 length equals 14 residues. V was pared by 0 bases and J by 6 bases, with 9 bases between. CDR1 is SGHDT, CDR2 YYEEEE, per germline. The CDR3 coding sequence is TGTGCCAGCAGCTTGGAGGGGGAAGCCGGGGAGCTGTTTTTT. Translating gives CASSLEGEAGELFF.

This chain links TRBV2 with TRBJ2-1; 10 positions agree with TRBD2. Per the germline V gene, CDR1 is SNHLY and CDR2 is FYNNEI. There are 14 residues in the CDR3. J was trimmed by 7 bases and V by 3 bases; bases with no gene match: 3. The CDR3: CASSEGLAINEQFF. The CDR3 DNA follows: TGTGCCAGCAGTGAGGGACTAGCGATTAATGAGCAGTTCTTC.

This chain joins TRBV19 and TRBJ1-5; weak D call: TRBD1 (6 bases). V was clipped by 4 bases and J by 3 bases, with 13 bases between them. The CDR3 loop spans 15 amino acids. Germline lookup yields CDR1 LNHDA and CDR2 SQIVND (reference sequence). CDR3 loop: CASSSGQNYNQPQHF. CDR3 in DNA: TGTGCCAGTAGTAGTGGACAGAATTACAATCAGCCCCAGCATTTT.

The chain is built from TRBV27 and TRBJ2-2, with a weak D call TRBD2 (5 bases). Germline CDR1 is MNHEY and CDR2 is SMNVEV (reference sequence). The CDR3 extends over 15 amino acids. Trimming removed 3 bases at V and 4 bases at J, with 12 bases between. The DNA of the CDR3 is TGTGCCAGCAGTTTTTTGCTAGCTGGCACCGGGGAGCTGTTTTTT. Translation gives CASSFLLAGTGELFF.

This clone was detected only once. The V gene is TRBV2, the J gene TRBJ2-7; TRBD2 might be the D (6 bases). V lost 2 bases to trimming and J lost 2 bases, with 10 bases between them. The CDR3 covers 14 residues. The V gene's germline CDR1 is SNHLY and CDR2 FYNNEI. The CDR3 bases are TGTGCCAGCAGTGAACAGCGGGTCACCTACGAGCAGTACTTC. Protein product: CASSEQRVTYEQYF.

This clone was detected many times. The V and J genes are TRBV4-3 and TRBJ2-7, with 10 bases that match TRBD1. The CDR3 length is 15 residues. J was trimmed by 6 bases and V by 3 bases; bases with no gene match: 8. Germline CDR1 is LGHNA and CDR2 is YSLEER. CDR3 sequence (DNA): TGCGCCAGCAGCCAGGGGACAGGGGTGTCGTCCGAGCAGTACTTC. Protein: CASSQGTGVSSEQYF.

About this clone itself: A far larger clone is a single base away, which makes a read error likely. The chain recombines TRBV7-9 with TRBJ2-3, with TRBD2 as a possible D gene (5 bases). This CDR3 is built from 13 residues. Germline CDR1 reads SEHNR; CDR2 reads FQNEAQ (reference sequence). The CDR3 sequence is CASTTLATDMQYF. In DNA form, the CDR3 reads TGTGCCAGCACCACCCTAGCAACAGATATGCAGTATTTT. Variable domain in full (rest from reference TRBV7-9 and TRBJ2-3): DTGVSQNPRHKITKRGQNVTFRCDPISEHNRLYWYRQTLGQGPEFLTYFQNEAQLEKSRLLSDRFSAERPKGSFSTLEIQRTEQGDSAMYLCASTTLATDMQYFGPGTRLTVL.

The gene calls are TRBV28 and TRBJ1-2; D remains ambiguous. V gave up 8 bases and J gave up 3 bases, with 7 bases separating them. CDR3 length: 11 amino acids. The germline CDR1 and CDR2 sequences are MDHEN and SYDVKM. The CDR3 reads CASARDYGYTF. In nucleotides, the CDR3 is TGTGCCAGCGCCCGGGACTATGGCTACACCTTC.